The rows below give T cell receptor beta chains drawn from one sample of a study of metastatic and nonmetastatic thyroid tumors. TCRdb reassembled clones from the PCR reads with MiXCR. The repertoire has tens of thousands of clones, 12% of them found once; the top ten carry roughly 9.6%. Sequenced sample: tumor tissue. These receptors originate from a female donor with papillary thyroid cancer or a benign thyroid nodule (not recorded which). Some clones in this sample may be carry-over from other donors' samples. Both conserved end residues are part of each CDR3. A D gene is named only where the DNA matches it firmly. The size entry is marked missing in some rows and otherwise reads once, few, many or a size class.

V	size	D	J	CDR3	DNA
TRBV7-3	many	.	TRBJ2-5	CASSLIREETQYF	TGTGCCAGCAGCTTAATTAGGGAAGAGACCCAGTACTTC
TRBV2	many	.	TRBJ1-2	CASSDRTYGYTF	TGTGCCAGCAGTGACAGAACCTATGGCTACACCTTC
TRBV18	many	TRBD1	TRBJ2-7	CASSLGQGSREQYF	TGTGCCAGCTCACTAGGACAGGGTTCTAGGGAGCAGTACTTC
TRBV5-5	many	TRBD1	TRBJ2-6	CASSWTGTGANVLTF	TGTGCCAGCAGCTGGACAGGGACCGGGGCCAACGTCCTGACTTTC
TRBV29-1	few	.	TRBJ1-5	CSVAGQGFDQPQHF	TGCAGCGTTGCCGGGCAGGGGTTCGATCAGCCCCAGCATTTT
TRBV28	many	.	TRBJ1-1	CASSSVEGNTEAFF	TGTGCCAGCAGTTCCGTTGAGGGTAACACTGAAGCTTTCTTT
TRBV20-1	many	TRBD1	TRBJ1-2	CSAKPTGAYGYTF	TGCAGTGCTAAACCCACAGGGGCCTATGGCTACACCTTC
TRBV29-1	many	TRBD1	TRBJ1-3	CSVGSLGGAGNTIYF	TGCAGCGTTGGCTCATTAGGGGGCGCTGGAAACACCATATATTTT
TRBV9	many	TRBD1	TRBJ2-1	CASSLTGYYTDEQFF	TGTGCCAGCAGCCTGACAGGGTATTATACTGATGAGCAGTTCTTC
TRBV19	many	.	TRBJ2-7	CASSVFSARDEQYF	TGTGCCAGTAGTGTGTTCAGCGCGCGGGACGAGCAGTACTTC
TRBV9	.	.	TRBJ1-2	CASSPGGSYGYTF	TGTGCCAGCAGCCCCGGGGGGTCCTATGGCTACACCTTC
TRBV20-1	many	TRBD1	TRBJ1-2	CSARRGPDGYTF	TGCAGTGCTAGAAGGGGGCCGGATGGCTACACCTTC
TRBV6-1	many	.	TRBJ1-1	CASIRPAGLSNTEAFF	TGTGCCAGCATCCGGCCAGCAGGACTCTCGAACACTGAAGCTTTCTTT
TRBV19	many	.	TRBJ1-5	CASTLSWGLKEGDHNQPQHF	TGTGCCAGTACCCTTTCTTGGGGGCTGAAGGAGGGGGACCACAATCAGCCCCAGCATTTT
TRBV6-1	.	.	TRBJ1-2	CASSRVQDSYGYTF	TGTGCCAGCAGCCGCGTCCAGGATAGCTATGGCTACACCTTC
TRBV2	many	.	TRBJ1-1	CASSGGRAEAFF	TGTGCCAGCAGTGGTGGAAGGGCCGAAGCTTTCTTT
TRBV5-1	.	TRBD1	TRBJ2-5	CASSFQPGQQETQYF	TGCGCCAGCAGCTTCCAGCCGGGACAGCAAGAGACCCAGTACTTC
TRBV7-9	many	TRBD1	TRBJ2-7	CASSSDRAVHEQYF	TGTGCCAGCAGCTCGGACAGGGCTGTCCACGAGCAGTACTTC
TRBV5-1	.	.	TRBJ1-2	CASSLTDNYGYTF	TGCGCCAGCAGCTTGACGGACAACTATGGCTACACCTTC
TRBV12-3/TRBV12-4	many	TRBD2	TRBJ2-1	CASSLGLAGYNQFF	TGTGCCAGCAGTTTGGGGCTAGCGGGCTATAATCAGTTCTTC
TRBV7-2	many	.	TRBJ2-1	CASSLVWSSYNEQFF	TGTGCCAGCAGCTTAGTGTGGAGCTCCTACAATGAGCAGTTCTTC
TRBV30	many	.	TRBJ1-2	CAWTGDIVVGYTF	TGTGCCTGGACGGGGGACATAGTCGTTGGCTACACCTTC
TRBV6-2/TRBV6-3	few	.	TRBJ2-1	CASSYFGRRERVFNEQFF	TGTGCCAGCAGTTACTTTGGCCGACGGGAAAGGGTCTTCAATGAGCAGTTCTTC
TRBV11-2	many	.	TRBJ2-3	CASSLSVDTQYF	TGTGCCAGCAGCTTAAGCGTAGATACGCAGTATTTT